The source of this TCR beta chain is a study of quantifying T cell responses using KT2 cells. Across the study: RNA was reverse transcribed with TCR alpha and beta constant-region primers.

This clonotype has just a few counts. An oligo carrying a UMI was ligated to the cDNA 3' end. An equimolar mix of RC1.1 and RC1.2 primed the beta chain across TRBC1 and TRBC2. From the second PCR onward, TCR alpha and beta chains were processed separately. From the UMI-ligation and nested PCR reads, TCRdb called clonotypes with MiXCR, one entry per CDR3 protein. In the table there are 42,000 or so distinct CDR3 sequences, over 15% of which are singletons. The germline CDR1 and CDR2 sequences are SNHLY and FYNNEI. The CDR3 is made up of 14 amino acids. V trimming: 6 bases; J trimming: 4 bases; junction bases outside the gene matches: 6. Unfractionated PBMC were spiked with known numbers of KT2 clone cells.

The clonotype was recovered from a human donor. The specimen sequenced was PBMCs spiked with cells of the T cell clone KT2. This chain uses TRBV2 with TRBJ2-5; 9 nucleotides align to TRBD2. Here the CDR3 DNA reads TGTGCCAGCAGGAGCGGGAGGAGGCGAGAGACCCAGTACTTC. Protein: CASRSGRRRETQYF.